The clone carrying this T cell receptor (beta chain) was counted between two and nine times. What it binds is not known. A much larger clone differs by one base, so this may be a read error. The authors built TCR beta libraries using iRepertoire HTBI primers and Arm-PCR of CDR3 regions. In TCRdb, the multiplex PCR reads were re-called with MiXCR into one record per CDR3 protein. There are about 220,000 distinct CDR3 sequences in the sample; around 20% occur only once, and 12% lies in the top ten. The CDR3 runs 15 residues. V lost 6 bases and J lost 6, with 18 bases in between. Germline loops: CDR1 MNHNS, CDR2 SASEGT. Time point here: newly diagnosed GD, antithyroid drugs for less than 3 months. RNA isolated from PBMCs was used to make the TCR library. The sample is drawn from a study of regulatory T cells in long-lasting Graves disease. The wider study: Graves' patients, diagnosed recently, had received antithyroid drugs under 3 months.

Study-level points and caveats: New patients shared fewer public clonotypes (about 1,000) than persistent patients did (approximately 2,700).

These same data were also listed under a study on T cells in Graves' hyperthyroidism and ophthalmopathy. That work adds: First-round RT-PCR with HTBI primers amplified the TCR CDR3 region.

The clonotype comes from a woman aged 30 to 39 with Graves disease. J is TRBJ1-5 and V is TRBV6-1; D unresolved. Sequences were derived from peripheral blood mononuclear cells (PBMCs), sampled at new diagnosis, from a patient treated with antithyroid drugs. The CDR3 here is CASREPGKGSQPQHF. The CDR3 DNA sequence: TGTGCCAGCAGGGAGCCAGGCAAGGGCAGTCAGCCCCAGCATTTT.